This TCR beta chain was observed in a study of beta chain features in type 1 diabetes. The table lists this clone with a few counts. What it binds is not known. From germline, CDR1 is MNHEY and CDR2 SMNVEV (reference sequence). The CDR3 length is 14 residues. Trimming took 2 bases from V and 8 from J, leaving 15 bases between them. Every bit of the isolated RNA underwent reverse transcription, so sequencing read expressed TCRB transcripts. Assay used: immunoSEQ multiplex PCR; TCRdb lists only in-frame clones, some missing. Among 150,000 to 180,000 clones, 10% to 13% were seen once, and the ten largest hold more than 0.45%. The study's findings and limits: Shortening of TCRB CDR3s, moderate but significant, appeared in all four CD4+ subsets of Type 1 diabetes patients.

The V and J genes are TRBV27 and TRBJ1-1, with a possible D match to TRBD1 (6 bases). This TCR derives from a man aged 30-40 years with type 1 diabetes. Sequencing was done on a sample of central memory CD4+ T cells from blood. The CDR3 loop is CASSLTLGDMEAFF. The CDR3 coding sequence is TGTGCCAGCAGTTTAACCCTAGGGGACATGGAAGCTTTCTTT.